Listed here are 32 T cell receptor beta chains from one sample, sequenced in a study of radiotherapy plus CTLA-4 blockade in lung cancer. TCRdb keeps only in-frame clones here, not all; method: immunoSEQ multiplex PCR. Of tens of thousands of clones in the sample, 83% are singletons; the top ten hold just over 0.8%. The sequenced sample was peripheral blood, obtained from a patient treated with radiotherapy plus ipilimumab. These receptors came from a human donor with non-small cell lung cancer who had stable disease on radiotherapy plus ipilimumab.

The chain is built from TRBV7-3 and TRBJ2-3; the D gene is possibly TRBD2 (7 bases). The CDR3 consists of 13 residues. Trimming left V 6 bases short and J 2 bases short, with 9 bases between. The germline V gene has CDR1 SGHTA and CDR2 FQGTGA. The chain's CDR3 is CASRAGHTDTQYF. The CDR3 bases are TGTGCCAGCAGAGCGGGACACACAGATACGCAGTATTTT.

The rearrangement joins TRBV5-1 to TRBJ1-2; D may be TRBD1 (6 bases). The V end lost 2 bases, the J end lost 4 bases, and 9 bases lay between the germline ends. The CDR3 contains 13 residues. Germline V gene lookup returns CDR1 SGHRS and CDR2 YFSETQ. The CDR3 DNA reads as TGCGCCAGCAGCTTTGGGGGGGCCTATGGCTACACCTTC. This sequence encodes CASSFGGAYGYTF.

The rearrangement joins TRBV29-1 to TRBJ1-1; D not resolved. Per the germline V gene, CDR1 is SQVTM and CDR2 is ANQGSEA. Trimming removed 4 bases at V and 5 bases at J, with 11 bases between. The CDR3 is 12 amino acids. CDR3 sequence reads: CSVGGIGTEAFF. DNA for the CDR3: TGCAGCGTTGGAGGGATCGGGACTGAAGCTTTCTTT.

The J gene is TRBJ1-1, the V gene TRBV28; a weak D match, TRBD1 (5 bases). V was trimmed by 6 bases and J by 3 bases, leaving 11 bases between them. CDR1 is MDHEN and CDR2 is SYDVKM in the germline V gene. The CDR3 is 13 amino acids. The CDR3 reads CASRGGHYTEAFF. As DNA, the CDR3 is TGTGCCAGCAGGGGAGGACACTACACTGAAGCTTTCTTT.

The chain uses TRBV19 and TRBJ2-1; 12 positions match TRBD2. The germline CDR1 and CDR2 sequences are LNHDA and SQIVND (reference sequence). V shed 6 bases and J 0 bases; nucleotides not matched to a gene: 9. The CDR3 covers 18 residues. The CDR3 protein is CASRPTSGGPSSYNEQFF. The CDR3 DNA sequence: TGTGCCAGTAGACCGACTAGCGGGGGCCCCAGCTCCTACAATGAGCAGTTCTTC. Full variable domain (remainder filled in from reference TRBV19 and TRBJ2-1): DGGITQSPKYLFRKEGQNVTLSCEQNLNHDAMYWYRQDPGQGLRLIYYSQIVNDFQKGDIAEGYSVSREKKESFPLTVTSAQKNPTAFYLCASRPTSGGPSSYNEQFFGPGTRLTVL.

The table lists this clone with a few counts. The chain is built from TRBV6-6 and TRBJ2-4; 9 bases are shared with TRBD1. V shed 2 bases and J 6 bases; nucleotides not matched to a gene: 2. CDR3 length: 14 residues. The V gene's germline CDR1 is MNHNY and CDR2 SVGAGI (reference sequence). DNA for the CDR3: TGTGCCAGCAGTTACGGACAGGGGCCAAACATTCAGTACTTC. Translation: CASSYGQGPNIQYF.

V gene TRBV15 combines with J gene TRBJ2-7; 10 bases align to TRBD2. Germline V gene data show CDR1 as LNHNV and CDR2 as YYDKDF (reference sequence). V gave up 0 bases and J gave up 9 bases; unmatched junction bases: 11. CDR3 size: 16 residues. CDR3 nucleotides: TGTGCCACCAGCAGAGATCGGGTAGCGGGAGGTGCTAGGCAGTACTTC. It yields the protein CATSRDRVAGGARQYF. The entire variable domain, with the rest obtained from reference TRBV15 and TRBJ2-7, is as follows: DAMVIQNPRYQVTQFGKPVTLSCSQTLNHNVMYWYQQKSSQAPKLLFHYYDKDFNNEADTPDNFQSRRPNTSFCFLDIRSPGLGDTAMYLCATSRDRVAGGARQYFGPGTRLTVT.

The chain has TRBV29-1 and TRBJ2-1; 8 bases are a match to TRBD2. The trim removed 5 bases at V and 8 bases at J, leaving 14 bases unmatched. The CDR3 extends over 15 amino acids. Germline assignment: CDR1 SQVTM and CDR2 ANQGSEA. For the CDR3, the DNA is TGCAGCGTTCATCCACCCCGACCAGCGGGGGATGAGCAGTTCTTC. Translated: CSVHPPRPAGDEQFF.

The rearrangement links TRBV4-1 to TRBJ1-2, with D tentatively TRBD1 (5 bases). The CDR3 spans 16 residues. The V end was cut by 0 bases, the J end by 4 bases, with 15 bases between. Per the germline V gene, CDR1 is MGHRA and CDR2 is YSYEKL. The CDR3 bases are TGCGCCAGCAGCCAAGATGCCGGGACGGTAGCCTATGGCTACACCTTC. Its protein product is CASSQDAGTVAYGYTF.

Written as DNA, the CDR3 is TGTGCCAGCAGCCTCCAGGGTGGGCTCCAAGAGACCCAGTACTTC. This codes for CASSLQGGLQETQYF. The chain combines TRBV4-2 with TRBJ2-5; D perhaps matches TRBD1 (5 bases). From germline, CDR1 is LGHNA and CDR2 YNFKEQ. CDR3 length equals 15 residues. V lost 4 bases to trimming and J lost 1 base, with 13 bases between them.

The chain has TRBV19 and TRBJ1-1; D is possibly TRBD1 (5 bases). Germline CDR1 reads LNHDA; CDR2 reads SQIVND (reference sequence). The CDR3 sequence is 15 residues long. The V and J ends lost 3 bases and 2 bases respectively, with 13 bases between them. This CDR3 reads CASSISGTQNTEAFF. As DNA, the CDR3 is TGTGCCAGTAGTATTTCAGGGACCCAAAACACTGAAGCTTTCTTT. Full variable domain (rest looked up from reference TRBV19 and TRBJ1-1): DGGITQSPKYLFRKEGQNVTLSCEQNLNHDAMYWYRQDPGQGLRLIYYSQIVNDFQKGDIAEGYSVSREKKESFPLTVTSAQKNPTAFYLCASSISGTQNTEAFFGQGTRLTVV.

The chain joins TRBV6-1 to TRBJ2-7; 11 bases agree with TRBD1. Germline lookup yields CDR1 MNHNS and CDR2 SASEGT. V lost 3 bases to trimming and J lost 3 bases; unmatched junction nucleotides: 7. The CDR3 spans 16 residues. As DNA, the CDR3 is TGTGCCAGCAGTGAGTCGGTGGGACAGGGGGACTACGAGCAGTACTTC. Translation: CASSESVGQGDYEQYF.

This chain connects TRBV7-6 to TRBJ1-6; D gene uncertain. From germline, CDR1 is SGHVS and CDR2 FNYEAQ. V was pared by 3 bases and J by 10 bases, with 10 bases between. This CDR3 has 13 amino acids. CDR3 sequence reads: CASSFGLGSPLHF. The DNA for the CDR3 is TGTGCCAGCAGCTTCGGCCTCGGATCACCCCTCCACTTT.

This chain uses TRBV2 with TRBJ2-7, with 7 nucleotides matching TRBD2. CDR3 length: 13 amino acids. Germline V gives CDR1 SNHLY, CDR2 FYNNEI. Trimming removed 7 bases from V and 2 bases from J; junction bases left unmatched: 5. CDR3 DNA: TGTGCCAGCAAGGCGGGAGCAACCTACGAGCAGTACTTC. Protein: CASKAGATYEQYF.

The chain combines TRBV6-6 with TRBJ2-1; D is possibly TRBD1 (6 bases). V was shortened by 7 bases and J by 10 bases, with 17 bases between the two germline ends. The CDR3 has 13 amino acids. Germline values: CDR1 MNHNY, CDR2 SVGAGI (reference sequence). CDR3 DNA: TGTGCCAGCACCCCATCCTCTAGGGGGGAGCAGTTCTTC. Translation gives CASTPSSRGEQFF.

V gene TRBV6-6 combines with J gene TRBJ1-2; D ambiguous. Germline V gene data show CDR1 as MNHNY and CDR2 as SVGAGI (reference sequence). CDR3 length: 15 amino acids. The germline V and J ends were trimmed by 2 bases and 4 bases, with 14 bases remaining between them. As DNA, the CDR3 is TGTGCCAGCAGTTACGGGCAGTCTGGGGTCTATGGCTACACCTTC. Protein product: CASSYGQSGVYGYTF.

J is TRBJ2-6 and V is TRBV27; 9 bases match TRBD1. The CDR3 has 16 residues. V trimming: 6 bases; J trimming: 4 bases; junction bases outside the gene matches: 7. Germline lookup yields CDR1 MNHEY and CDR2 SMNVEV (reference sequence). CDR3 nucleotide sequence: TGTGCCAGCAGGAAACAGGGGGCCTCGGGGGCCAACGTCCTGACTTTC. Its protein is CASRKQGASGANVLTF.

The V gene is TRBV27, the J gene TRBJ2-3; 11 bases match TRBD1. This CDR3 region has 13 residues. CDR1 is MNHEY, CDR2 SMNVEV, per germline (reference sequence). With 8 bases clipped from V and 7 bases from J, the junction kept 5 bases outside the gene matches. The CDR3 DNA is TGTGCCAGCTGGACAGGGGGCGTAAATACGCAGTATTTT. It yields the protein CASWTGGVNTQYF.

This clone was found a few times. In DNA, the CDR3 is TGTGCCAGCAGCCCAGGGTTCTCCTACGAGCAGTACTTC. It yields the protein CASSPGFSYEQYF. V usage is TRBV7-3 and J usage is TRBJ2-7, with D possibly being TRBD1 (5 bases). Trimming removed 5 bases from V and 0 bases from J, with 8 bases in between. Germline-derived CDR1 and CDR2 are SGHTA and FQGTGA. The CDR3 covers 13 residues.

CDR3 amino acids: CASSLTKDYGYTF. DNA for the CDR3: TGCGCCAGCAGCTTGACGAAGGACTATGGCTACACCTTC. The chain joins TRBV5-1 to TRBJ1-2; D not certain. The germline gives CDR1 SGHRS, CDR2 YFSETQ. The V and J ends lost 1 base and 3 bases respectively, with 7 bases between them. This CDR3 spans 13 amino acids. Full variable domain (missing parts from reference TRBV5-1 and TRBJ1-2): KAGVTQTPRYLIKTRGQQVTLSCSPISGHRSVSWYQQTPGQGLQFLFEYFSETQRNKGNFPGRFSGRQFSNSRSEMNVSTLELGDSALYLCASSLTKDYGYTFGSGTRLTVV.

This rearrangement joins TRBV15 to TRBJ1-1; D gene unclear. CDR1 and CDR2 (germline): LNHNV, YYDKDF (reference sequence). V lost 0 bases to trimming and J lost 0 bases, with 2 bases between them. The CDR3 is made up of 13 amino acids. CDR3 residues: CATSRDLNTEAFF. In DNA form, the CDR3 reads TGTGCCACCAGCAGAGATCTGAACACTGAAGCTTTCTTT.

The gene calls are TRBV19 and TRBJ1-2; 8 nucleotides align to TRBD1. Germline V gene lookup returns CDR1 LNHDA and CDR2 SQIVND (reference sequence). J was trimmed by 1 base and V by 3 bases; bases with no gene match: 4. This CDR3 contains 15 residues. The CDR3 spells CASSIPGQGNYGYTF. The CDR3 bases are TGTGCCAGTAGTATTCCAGGACAGGGTAACTATGGCTACACCTTC.

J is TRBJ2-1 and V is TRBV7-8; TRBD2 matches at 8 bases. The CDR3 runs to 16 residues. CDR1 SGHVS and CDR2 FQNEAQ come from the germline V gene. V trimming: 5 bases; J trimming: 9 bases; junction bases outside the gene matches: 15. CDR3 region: CASSTTATGTRGEQFF. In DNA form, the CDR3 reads TGTGCCAGCAGCACAACAGCCACCGGGACTAGGGGTGAGCAGTTCTTC.

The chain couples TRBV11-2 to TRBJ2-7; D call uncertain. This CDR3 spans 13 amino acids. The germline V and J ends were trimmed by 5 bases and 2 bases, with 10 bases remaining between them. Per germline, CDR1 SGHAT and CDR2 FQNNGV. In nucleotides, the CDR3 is TGTGCCAGCAGCGCCGACCTCACCTACGAGCAGTACTTC. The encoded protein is CASSADLTYEQYF.

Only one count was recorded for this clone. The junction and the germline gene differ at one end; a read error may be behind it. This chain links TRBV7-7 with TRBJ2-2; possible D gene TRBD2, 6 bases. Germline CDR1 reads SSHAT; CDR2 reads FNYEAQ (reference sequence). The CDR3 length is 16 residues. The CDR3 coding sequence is TGTGCTAGCAGCTTAGGGTTTAGCGGAAACACCGGGGAGCTGTTTTTT. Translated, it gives CASSLGFSGNTGELFF.

As DNA, the CDR3 is TGCAGCGTTGGGGGGCCAGGCGGGGGCCTCCTCAATGAGCAGTTCTTC. Translated, it gives CSVGGPGGGLLNEQFF. V gene TRBV29-1 combines with J gene TRBJ2-1; D is perhaps TRBD2 (7 bases). CDR1 and CDR2 (germline): SQVTM, ANQGSEA. CDR3 length equals 16 residues. V shed 4 bases and J shed 6 bases, with 22 bases lying between them.

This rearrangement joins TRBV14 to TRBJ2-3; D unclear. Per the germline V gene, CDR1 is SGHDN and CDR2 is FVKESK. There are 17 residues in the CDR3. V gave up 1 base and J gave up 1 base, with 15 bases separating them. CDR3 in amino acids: CASSQALFKRGTDTQYF. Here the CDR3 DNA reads TGTGCCAGCAGCCAAGCCCTTTTCAAAAGGGGCACAGATACGCAGTATTTT.

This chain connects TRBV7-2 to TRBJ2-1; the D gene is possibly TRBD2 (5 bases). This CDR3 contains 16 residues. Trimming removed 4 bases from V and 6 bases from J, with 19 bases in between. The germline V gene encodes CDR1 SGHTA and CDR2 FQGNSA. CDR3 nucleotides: TGTGCCAGCAGCTCGAGTTCAGGCCTAGCAGGCAATGAGCAGTTCTTC. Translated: CASSSSSGLAGNEQFF.

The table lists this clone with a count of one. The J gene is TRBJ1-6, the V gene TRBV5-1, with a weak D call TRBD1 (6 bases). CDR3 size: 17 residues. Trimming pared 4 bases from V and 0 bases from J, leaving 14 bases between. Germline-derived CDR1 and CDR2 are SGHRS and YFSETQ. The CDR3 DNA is TGCGCCAGCAGCCCGGGGACACTGAGCTCCTATAATTCACCCCTCCACTTT. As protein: CASSPGTLSSYNSPLHF.

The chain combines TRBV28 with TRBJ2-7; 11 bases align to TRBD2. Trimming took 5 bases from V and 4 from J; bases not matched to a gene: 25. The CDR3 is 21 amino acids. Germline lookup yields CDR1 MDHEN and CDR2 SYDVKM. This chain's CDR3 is CASSHYPGQEGTSGGRYEQYF. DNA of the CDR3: TGTGCCAGCAGTCATTATCCGGGACAGGAGGGTACTAGCGGGGGAAGGTACGAGCAGTACTTC.

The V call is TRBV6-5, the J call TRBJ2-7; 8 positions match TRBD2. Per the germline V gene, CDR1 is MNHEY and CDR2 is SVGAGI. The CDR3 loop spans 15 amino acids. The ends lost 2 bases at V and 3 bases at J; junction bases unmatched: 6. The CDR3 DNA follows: TGTGCCAGCAGTTACGGCGGGACTAGTAACTACGAGCAGTACTTC. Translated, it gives CASSYGGTSNYEQYF.

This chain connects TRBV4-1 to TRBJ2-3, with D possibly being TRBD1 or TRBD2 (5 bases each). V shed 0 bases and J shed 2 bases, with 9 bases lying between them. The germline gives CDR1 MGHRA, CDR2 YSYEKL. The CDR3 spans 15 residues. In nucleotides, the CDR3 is TGCGCCAGCAGCCAAGAATCCGGGGCCACAGATACGCAGTATTTT. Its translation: CASSQESGATDTQYF.